This TCR beta chain was captured in a study of post-analysis software for immune sequencing data. Turning to the study itself: Recorded subtypes: relapsing-remitting, secondary progressive, progressive-relapsing; some patients unannotated.

V was clipped by 0 bases and J by 4 bases, with 16 bases between them. Looked up from germline, CDR1 is SQVTM and CDR2 is ANQGSEA. There are 15 residues in the CDR3. Regarding the study as a whole: Normalized Chao1 diversity in multiple sclerosis patients fell significantly below that of controls. In patients, about 5 TRBV segments were more frequent than in controls, with TRBV5-6, TRBV5-1 and TRBV20-1 among them.

This clonotype was observed a handful of times. Its antigen is unidentified. Unique molecular identifiers tagged the TCR beta cDNA libraries. TCRdb analysed the PCR reads with MiXCR anew, one entry per CDR3 protein. The sample includes approximately 690,000 distinct CDR3 sequences, 55% to 60% of them seen just once. Sequencing input: blood. The chain couples TRBV29-1 to TRBJ2-7, with D possibly being TRBD1 (6 bases). This clonotype originated in a girl aged 2 to 10 with multiple sclerosis. CDR3 in amino acids: CSVEDRPGVRYEQYF. The CDR3 DNA is TGCAGCGTTGAAGATCGGCCAGGGGTCAGATACGAGCAGTACTTC.